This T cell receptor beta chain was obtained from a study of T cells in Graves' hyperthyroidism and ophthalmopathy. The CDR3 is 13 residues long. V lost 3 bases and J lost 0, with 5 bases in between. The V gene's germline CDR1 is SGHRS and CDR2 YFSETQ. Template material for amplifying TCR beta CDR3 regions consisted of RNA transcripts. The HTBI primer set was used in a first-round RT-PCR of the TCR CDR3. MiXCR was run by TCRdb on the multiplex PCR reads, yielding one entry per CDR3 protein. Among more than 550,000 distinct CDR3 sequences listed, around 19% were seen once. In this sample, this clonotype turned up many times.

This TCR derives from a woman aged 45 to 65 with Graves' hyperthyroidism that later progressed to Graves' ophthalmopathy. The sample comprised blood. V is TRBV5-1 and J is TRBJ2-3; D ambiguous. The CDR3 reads CASSSTSTDTQYF. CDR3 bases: TGCGCCAGCAGCTCGACTAGCACAGATACGCAGTATTTT.